These T cell receptor beta chains were read from a single sample in a study of Graves' ophthalmopathy and Graves' hyperthyroidism. From the multiplex PCR reads, TCRdb called clonotypes with MiXCR, one entry per CDR3 protein. Of a few hundred thousand distinct CDR3 sequences listed, 35% to 45% are singletons. The specimen was peripheral blood or thyroid tissue (not recorded which). The receptors come from an adult man with Graves' hyperthyroidism. CDR3s include the opening cysteine and the closing phenylalanine or tryptophan. Fields, in order: J gene, clone size, D gene, V gene, CDR3 protein, CDR3 DNA. D genes are given only for firm matches. Clone size is stated in some rows and not others, as once, few, many or a class when expanded.

j_call: TRBJ1-5; clone_size: many; d_call: -; v_call: TRBV12-5; cdr3_aa: CASGREPQEPQHF; cdr3_nt: TGTGCTAGCGGACGCGAACCCCAGGAGCCCCAGCATTTT
j_call: TRBJ2-7; clone_size: many; d_call: TRBD1; v_call: TRBV5-1; cdr3_aa: CASRQGGLSYEQYF; cdr3_nt: TGCGCCAGCAGACAGGGGGGTCTCTCCTACGAGCAGTACTTC
j_call: TRBJ2-7; clone_size: many; d_call: -; v_call: TRBV2; cdr3_aa: CASKGSTYEQYF; cdr3_nt: TGTGCCAGCAAGGGGTCGACCTACGAGCAGTACTTC
j_call: TRBJ2-7; clone_size: -; d_call: TRBD1; v_call: TRBV15; cdr3_aa: CATSRKLPGQAYEQYF; cdr3_nt: TGTGCCACCAGCAGAAAACTACCGGGACAGGCCTACGAGCAGTACTTC
j_call: TRBJ1-2; clone_size: -; d_call: -; v_call: TRBV20-1; cdr3_aa: CSARNRIYYGYTF; cdr3_nt: TGCAGTGCTAGAAACAGGATATACTATGGCTACACCTTC
j_call: TRBJ2-5; clone_size: many; d_call: TRBD2; v_call: TRBV3-1; cdr3_aa: CASSQESRGAQYF; cdr3_nt: TGTGCCAGCAGCCAAGAGAGTCGGGGGGCCCAGTACTTC
j_call: TRBJ2-3; clone_size: -; d_call: -; v_call: TRBV11-2; cdr3_aa: CASSLVGPDTQYF; cdr3_nt: TGTGCCAGCAGCTTAGTGGGACCCGATACGCAGTATTTT
j_call: TRBJ2-2; clone_size: many; d_call: -; v_call: TRBV7-9; cdr3_aa: CASSSGAGELFF; cdr3_nt: TGTGCCAGCAGCTCAGGGGCCGGGGAGCTGTTTTTT
j_call: TRBJ1-1; clone_size: many; d_call: TRBD1; v_call: TRBV6-5; cdr3_aa: CASRPRQGRDTEAFF; cdr3_nt: TGTGCCAGCAGACCTCGACAGGGAAGGGACACTGAAGCTTTCTTT
j_call: TRBJ2-1; clone_size: -; d_call: -; v_call: TRBV10-2; cdr3_aa: CASGSDLYNEQFF; cdr3_nt: TGCGCCAGTGGGTCGGACCTTTACAATGAGCAGTTCTTC
j_call: TRBJ2-3; clone_size: -; d_call: -; v_call: TRBV7-6; cdr3_aa: CASSLDGATSTDTQYF; cdr3_nt: TGTGCCAGCAGCTTAGATGGGGCCACTAGCACAGATACGCAGTATTTT
j_call: TRBJ2-1; clone_size: -; d_call: -; v_call: TRBV10-3; cdr3_aa: CAISESKTGWGNEQFF; cdr3_nt: TGTGCCATCAGTGAATCTAAAACAGGGTGGGGGAATGAGCAGTTCTTC
j_call: TRBJ2-7; clone_size: many; d_call: -; v_call: TRBV20-1; cdr3_aa: CSARDSAGISYEQYF; cdr3_nt: TGCAGTGCTAGAGATTCCGCGGGGATATCCTACGAGCAGTACTTC
j_call: TRBJ2-3; clone_size: few; d_call: -; v_call: TRBV20-1; cdr3_aa: CSARVISTDTQYF; cdr3_nt: TGCAGTGCTAGAGTCATTAGCACAGATACGCAGTATTTT
j_call: TRBJ1-2; clone_size: many; d_call: TRBD1; v_call: TRBV6-5; cdr3_aa: CASTPYGTGYGYTF; cdr3_nt: TGTGCCAGCACCCCGTACGGGACAGGCTATGGCTACACCTTC
j_call: TRBJ1-2; clone_size: many; d_call: TRBD1; v_call: TRBV15; cdr3_aa: CATSNRGLSDYGYTF; cdr3_nt: TGTGCCACCAGCAACAGGGGGCTAAGTGACTATGGCTACACCTTC
j_call: TRBJ1-5; clone_size: -; d_call: TRBD1; v_call: TRBV6-4; cdr3_aa: CASSPEQGARGPQHF; cdr3_nt: TGTGCCAGCAGTCCGGAGCAGGGGGCGCGAGGGCCCCAGCATTTT
j_call: TRBJ1-3; clone_size: -; d_call: -; v_call: TRBV19; cdr3_aa: CASTPTASGNTIYF; cdr3_nt: TGTGCCAGTACTCCGACAGCCTCTGGAAACACCATATATTTT
j_call: TRBJ1-6; clone_size: few; d_call: -; v_call: TRBV4-1; cdr3_aa: CASSQFLLYNSPLHF; cdr3_nt: TGCGCCAGCAGCCAATTCCTCCTCTATAATTCACCCCTCCACTTT
j_call: TRBJ2-2; clone_size: few; d_call: TRBD2; v_call: TRBV19; cdr3_aa: CASSIQGLAGVLGIGELFF; cdr3_nt: TGTGCCAGTAGTATACAGGGACTAGCGGGAGTTCTTGGTATCGGGGAGCTGTTTTTT
j_call: TRBJ1-3; clone_size: few; d_call: TRBD1; v_call: TRBV6-6; cdr3_aa: CASSYSTAQGGGNTIYF; cdr3_nt: TGTGCCAGCAGTTACTCGACCGCGCAGGGGGGCGGAAACACCATATATTTT
j_call: TRBJ2-5; clone_size: many; d_call: -; v_call: TRBV13; cdr3_aa: CASSRQAQETQYF; cdr3_nt: TGTGCCAGCAGCCGGCAGGCTCAAGAGACCCAGTACTTC
j_call: TRBJ1-4; clone_size: many; d_call: TRBD1; v_call: TRBV2; cdr3_aa: CASSETGGNEKLFF; cdr3_nt: TGTGCCAGCAGTGAAACAGGGGGCAATGAAAAACTGTTTTTT
j_call: TRBJ2-2; clone_size: once; d_call: TRBD2; v_call: TRBV5-4; cdr3_aa: CASSFSGAGGPDTGEPFF; cdr3_nt: TGTGCCAGCAGCTTCTCAGGTGCGGGAGGGCCGGACACCGGGGAGCCGTTTTTT
j_call: TRBJ2-5; clone_size: many; d_call: -; v_call: TRBV7-9; cdr3_aa: CASSLPSPTQYF; cdr3_nt: TGTGCCAGCAGCTTACCTAGCCCCACCCAGTACTTC
j_call: TRBJ2-1; clone_size: -; d_call: TRBD1; v_call: TRBV20-1; cdr3_aa: CSASWDRGNEQFF; cdr3_nt: TGCAGTGCTAGTTGGGACAGGGGCAATGAGCAGTTCTTC
j_call: TRBJ2-2; clone_size: -; d_call: TRBD1; v_call: TRBV10-3; cdr3_aa: CAIRPGQRTGELFF; cdr3_nt: TGTGCCATCAGGCCGGGACAGAGGACCGGGGAGCTGTTTTTT
j_call: TRBJ2-1; clone_size: once; d_call: TRBD2; v_call: TRBV2; cdr3_aa: CASKTLAGGPDEQFF; cdr3_nt: TGTGCCAGCAAGACCTTAGCGGGAGGGCCCGATGAGCAGTTCTTC
j_call: TRBJ2-7; clone_size: few; d_call: -; v_call: TRBV3-1; cdr3_aa: CASSQDKDYEQYF; cdr3_nt: TGTGCCAGCAGCCAAGATAAGGACTACGAGCAGTACTTC
j_call: TRBJ1-1; clone_size: many; d_call: TRBD1; v_call: TRBV20-1; cdr3_aa: CSAREARGRRTEAFF; cdr3_nt: TGCAGTGCTAGAGAGGCCAGGGGGCGTCGCACTGAAGCTTTCTTT
j_call: TRBJ2-5; clone_size: -; d_call: TRBD2; v_call: TRBV9; cdr3_aa: CASSESAGYQETQYF; cdr3_nt: TGTGCCAGCAGTGAATCAGCGGGGTACCAAGAGACCCAGTACTTC
j_call: TRBJ2-1; clone_size: few; d_call: -; v_call: TRBV7-2; cdr3_aa: CASSLGREEQFF; cdr3_nt: TGTGCCAGCAGCTTAGGGCGGGAAGAGCAGTTCTTC
j_call: TRBJ2-7; clone_size: -; d_call: TRBD2; v_call: TRBV5-4; cdr3_aa: CASSMYGLAGGPRSYEQYF; cdr3_nt: TGTGCCAGCAGCATGTACGGACTAGCGGGAGGGCCAAGATCCTACGAGCAGTACTTC
j_call: TRBJ2-2; clone_size: many; d_call: -; v_call: TRBV24-1; cdr3_aa: CATMGANTGELFF; cdr3_nt: TGTGCCACCATGGGCGCAAACACCGGGGAGCTGTTTTTT
j_call: TRBJ1-5; clone_size: many; d_call: -; v_call: TRBV6-6; cdr3_aa: CASMGGGNQPQHF; cdr3_nt: TGTGCCAGCATGGGAGGGGGGAATCAGCCCCAGCATTTT
j_call: TRBJ2-3; clone_size: -; d_call: -; v_call: TRBV14; cdr3_aa: CASSQDGVMDTQYF; cdr3_nt: TGTGCCAGCAGCCAAGACGGGGTAATGGATACGCAGTATTTT
j_call: TRBJ2-7; clone_size: many; d_call: TRBD1; v_call: TRBV11-2; cdr3_aa: CASLRDRANEQYF; cdr3_nt: TGTGCCAGCCTTCGGGACAGGGCTAACGAGCAGTACTTC
j_call: TRBJ2-1; clone_size: -; d_call: -; v_call: TRBV7-9; cdr3_aa: CATIGTGVWNEQFF; cdr3_nt: TGTGCCACGATCGGGACTGGGGTCTGGAATGAGCAGTTCTTC
j_call: TRBJ2-5; clone_size: many; d_call: TRBD1; v_call: TRBV7-6; cdr3_aa: CASSSPYRGIQETQYF; cdr3_nt: TGTGCCAGCAGCTCCCCATACAGGGGGATCCAAGAGACCCAGTACTTC
j_call: TRBJ1-6; clone_size: many; d_call: TRBD1; v_call: TRBV19; cdr3_aa: CASSIRTGGGLDSPLHF; cdr3_nt: TGTGCCAGTAGTATTCGGACAGGGGGAGGATTAGATTCACCCCTCCACTTT
j_call: TRBJ1-4; clone_size: many; d_call: TRBD1; v_call: TRBV25-1; cdr3_aa: CASSLGTAGEKLFF; cdr3_nt: TGTGCCAGCAGCCTCGGGACAGCCGGGGAAAAACTGTTTTTT
j_call: TRBJ2-3; clone_size: many; d_call: TRBD2; v_call: TRBV9; cdr3_aa: CASSGEGLSTDTQYF; cdr3_nt: TGTGCCAGCAGCGGGGAGGGGCTTAGCACAGATACGCAGTATTTT
j_call: TRBJ2-5; clone_size: many; d_call: -; v_call: TRBV11-2; cdr3_aa: CASTPGARPQETQYF; cdr3_nt: TGTGCCAGCACCCCGGGGGCCAGACCCCAAGAGACCCAGTACTTC
j_call: TRBJ1-6; clone_size: -; d_call: -; v_call: TRBV12-3/TRBV12-4; cdr3_aa: CASSRSEGHHF; cdr3_nt: TGTGCCAGCAGCCGATCGGAGGGGCACCACTTT
j_call: TRBJ2-7; clone_size: many; d_call: -; v_call: TRBV25-1; cdr3_aa: CASSDRGLSYEQYF; cdr3_nt: TGTGCCAGCAGTGATCGCGGGCTATCCTACGAGCAGTACTTC
j_call: TRBJ1-4; clone_size: few; d_call: -; v_call: TRBV27; cdr3_aa: CASSPRVPGNEKLFF; cdr3_nt: TGTGCCAGCAGTCCTCGGGTCCCCGGTAATGAAAAACTGTTTTTT
j_call: TRBJ2-6; clone_size: few; d_call: -; v_call: TRBV15; cdr3_aa: CATSRDGTGANVLTF; cdr3_nt: TGTGCCACCAGCAGGGACGGGACTGGGGCCAACGTCCTGACTTTC
j_call: TRBJ1-6; clone_size: -; d_call: -; v_call: TRBV7-8; cdr3_aa: CASSLALGGFLNSPLHF; cdr3_nt: TGTGCCAGCAGCTTAGCGCTGGGGGGCTTTTTGAATTCACCCCTCCACTTT
j_call: TRBJ1-2; clone_size: -; d_call: -; v_call: TRBV5-5; cdr3_aa: CGSSLAQVSSRRYTF; cdr3_nt: TGTGGCAGCAGCTTGGCTCAAGTCTCATCTCGGCGCTACACCTTC
j_call: TRBJ1-1; clone_size: -; d_call: -; v_call: TRBV24-1; cdr3_aa: CATSDFRGDTAFF; cdr3_nt: TGTGCCACCAGTGATTTTCGGGGGGATACAGCTTTCTTT
j_call: TRBJ2-4; clone_size: -; d_call: -; v_call: TRBV7-2; cdr3_aa: CASSRLGEAKNIQYF; cdr3_nt: TGTGCCAGCAGCCGACTCGGGGAAGCCAAAAACATTCAGTACTTC
j_call: TRBJ1-2; clone_size: many; d_call: TRBD1; v_call: TRBV10-3; cdr3_aa: CASLPDRGRVYYGYTF; cdr3_nt: TGTGCCAGCCTTCCGGACAGGGGGCGTGTTTATTATGGCTACACCTTC
j_call: TRBJ2-7; clone_size: few; d_call: TRBD2; v_call: TRBV11-2; cdr3_aa: CASSFAAGGPWVEQYF; cdr3_nt: TGTGCCAGCAGCTTTGCTGCGGGAGGGCCATGGGTCGAGCAGTACTTC
j_call: TRBJ2-7; clone_size: -; d_call: -; v_call: TRBV7-9; cdr3_aa: CASSSSSHEQYF; cdr3_nt: TGTGCCAGCAGCTCCTCTTCCCACGAGCAATACTTC
j_call: TRBJ1-1; clone_size: -; d_call: TRBD1; v_call: TRBV20-1; cdr3_aa: CSARVTGGPEAFF; cdr3_nt: TGCAGTGCTAGAGTGACAGGGGGCCCTGAAGCTTTCTTT
j_call: TRBJ2-5; clone_size: few; d_call: -; v_call: TRBV4-1; cdr3_aa: CASSQPALGAYQETQYF; cdr3_nt: TGCGCCAGCAGCCAGCCCGCCCTGGGGGCGTACCAAGAGACCCAGTACTTC
j_call: TRBJ1-6; clone_size: many; d_call: -; v_call: TRBV11-3; cdr3_aa: CASSSTGSSSTLHF; cdr3_nt: TGTGCCAGCAGTTCCACAGGGTCTTCTTCCACCCTCCACTTT